Below, 21 T cell receptor beta chains from the same sample are listed, as sequenced in a study of blood T cell repertoires in COVID-19. The data were produced by immunoSEQ multiplex PCR, yet TCRdb's version contains in-frame clones alone and is incomplete. The data hold some 250,000 clones, with roughly 91% observed a single time. The material sequenced was peripheral blood. Receptor source: a woman in her thirties or forties who had recovered from COVID-19.

The chain's CDR3 is CASSFGPPGGTGELFF. As DNA, the CDR3 is TGTGCCAGCAGCTTTGGCCCGCCCGGGGGGACCGGGGAGCTGTTTTTT. This chain joins TRBV7-3 and TRBJ2-2; TRBD2 matches 7 bases. This CDR3 comprises 16 residues. Germline values: CDR1 SGHTA, CDR2 FQGTGA. V lost 3 bases, J lost 5 bases, and 9 bases stayed unmatched.

The chain carries TRBV6-2 or TRBV6-3 and TRBJ2-7, with a weak D call TRBD2 (6 bases). V was clipped by 6 bases and J by 3 bases, with 18 bases between them. CDR1 and CDR2 from the germline V gene are MNHEY and SVGEGT. The CDR3 spans 15 residues. CDR3 nucleotides: TGTGCCAGCAGCCACCCCCGGGGAGGACGCTACGAGCAGTACGTC. It yields the protein CASSHPRGGRYEQYV.

This chain uses TRBV12-2 with TRBJ2-7; TRBD2 is the table's D call and was not checked against the DNA. TRBV12-2 is a documented pseudogene. There are 15 residues in the CDR3. CDR3 nucleotide sequence: TGTGCAAGTCGCCAACTACTTAGCGGCCCGGGGGAGCAGTACGTC. Protein: CASRQLLSGPGEQYV.

This clone was seen just once. The chain couples TRBV3-1 (or the pseudogene TRBV3-2) to TRBJ2-3; 7 bases map to TRBD2. This CDR3 has 15 residues. The germline CDR1 and CDR2 sequences are LGHDT and YNNKEL (reference sequence). The trim removed 4 bases at V and 8 bases at J, leaving 12 bases unmatched. The CDR3 DNA reads as TGTGCCAGCAGCCCCTCGGGGGGTTATGGCGGTACGCAGTATTTT. Amino acids: CASSPSGGYGGTQYF.

The rearrangement uses TRBV30 and TRBJ2-5, with 9 nucleotides matching TRBD2. The CDR3 covers 14 residues. CDR1 and CDR2 (germline): GTSNPN, SVGIG (reference sequence). The V gene end was trimmed by 3 bases and the J gene end by 3 bases; junction bases not matched to a gene: 5. The CDR3 loop is CAWRGGLAKETQYF. Written as DNA, the CDR3 is TGTGCCTGGAGGGGGGGACTAGCAAAAGAGACCCAGTACTTC. Full variable domain (rest looked up from reference TRBV30 and TRBJ2-5): SQTIHQWPATLVQPVGSPLSLECTVEGTSNPNLYWYRQAAGRGLQLLFYSVGIGQISSEVPQNLSASRPQDRQFILSSKKLLLSDSGFYLCAWRGGLAKETQYFGPGTRLLVL.

The rearrangement links TRBV18 to TRBJ1-1; 8 positions agree with TRBD1. The CDR3 runs 16 residues. Germline V CDR1 and CDR2: KGHSH, LQKENI. J gave up 0 bases and V 3 bases, and 6 bases lay outside the gene matches. The CDR3 nucleotides are TGTGCCAGCTCACCTACCGGACAGGGCGTGAACACTGAAGCTTTCTTT. Amino acid sequence: CASSPTGQGVNTEAFF.

The V and J genes are TRBV19 and TRBJ1-1; D might be TRBD1 (6 bases). V was shortened by 9 bases and J by 0 bases, with 11 bases between the two germline ends. Germline loops: CDR1 LNHDA, CDR2 SQIVND (reference sequence). There are 13 residues in the CDR3. The CDR3 reads CASRTVMNTEAFF. In DNA, the CDR3 is TGTGCCAGCAGGACAGTGATGAACACTGAAGCTTTCTTT.

The V gene is TRBV2, the J gene TRBJ2-7; maybe TRBD2 (6 bases). From germline, CDR1 is SNHLY and CDR2 FYNNEI. V was clipped by 3 bases and J by 7 bases, with 13 bases between them. The CDR3 has 13 amino acids. CDR3 in amino acids: CASSDRAAGEQYF. In DNA form, the CDR3 reads TGTGCCAGCAGTGACAGGGCCGCGGGGGAGCAGTACTTC.

V is TRBV5-4 and J is TRBJ2-5, with 8 bases aligning to TRBD1. The germline CDR1 and CDR2 sequences are SGHNT and YYREEE (reference sequence). The length of the CDR3 is 15 residues. V trimming: 4 bases; J trimming: 1 base; junction bases outside the gene matches: 6. The CDR3 region is CASSQQGGFQETQYF. The CDR3 DNA sequence: TGTGCCAGCAGCCAACAGGGGGGATTCCAAGAGACCCAGTACTTC.

V gene TRBV4-3 combines with J gene TRBJ2-1; D not certain. V lost 0 bases to trimming and J lost 8 bases, with 11 bases between them. CDR3 size: 14 residues. CDR1 is LGHNA, CDR2 YSLEER, per germline. The CDR3 coding sequence is TGCGCCAGCAGCCAAGATCTAGGTTTCGATGAGCAGTTCTTC. Protein: CASSQDLGFDEQFF.

Details on this clone: This sample also contains other DNA sequences that code for the same CDR3. This sequence joins TRBV6-5 and TRBJ1-1; a possible D gene is TRBD1 (5 bases). Germline CDR1 and CDR2: MNHEY and SVGAGI. Trimming removed 2 bases at V and 6 bases at J, with 7 bases between. The CDR3 sequence is 12 residues long. The CDR3 loop is CASSYGGAEAFF. In DNA form, the CDR3 reads TGTGCCAGCAGTTACGGGGGGGCTGAAGCTTTCTTT.

V and J are TRBV27 and TRBJ2-1; TRBD2 matches at 11 bases. This CDR3 has 17 residues. Germline loops: CDR1 MNHEY, CDR2 SMNVEV (reference sequence). V shed 2 bases, J shed 5 bases, and the junction held 8 bases outside the gene matches. The DNA of the CDR3 is TGTGCCAGCAGTTTAGTCCGGCTAGCGGGAGGCGACAATGAGCAGTTCTTC. Translating gives CASSLVRLAGGDNEQFF.

This chain links TRBV7-2 with TRBJ2-2, with a weak D call TRBD1 (6 bases). The germline gives CDR1 SGHTA, CDR2 FQGNSA. The CDR3 contains 13 residues. Trimming cost V 5 bases and J 5 bases, with 9 bases left between them. The CDR3 reads CASSVQGTGELFF. In DNA, the CDR3 is TGTGCCAGCAGCGTACAGGGTACCGGGGAGCTGTTTTTT.

The gene calls are TRBV19 and TRBJ1-1; D is perhaps TRBD1 (5 bases). The CDR3 is 15 amino acids. V was cut by 7 bases and J by 1 base, with 16 bases left in between. Per germline, CDR1 LNHDA and CDR2 SQIVND (reference sequence). For the CDR3, the DNA is TGTGCCAGTACCCACTTGGGGCCTCCGAACACTGAAGCTTTCTTT. Its protein is CASTHLGPPNTEAFF.

This clone was seen a single time. In nucleotides, the CDR3 is TGTGCCATCAGTGACCCAGGGGAGAGAGGAAAAAACATTCAGTACTTC. The encoded protein is CAISDPGERGKNIQYF. V and J are TRBV10-3 and TRBJ2-4; D is perhaps TRBD1 (6 bases). Germline V gives CDR1 ENHRY, CDR2 SYGVKD. The CDR3 runs 16 residues. V was trimmed by 3 bases and J by 4 bases, leaving 16 bases between them.

This chain links TRBV5-4 with TRBJ1-4; no clear D gene. With 0 bases removed from V and 7 bases from J, the gap between germline ends came to 7 bases. CDR3 size: 13 residues. CDR1 and CDR2 from the germline V gene are SGHNT and YYREEE (reference sequence). CDR3: CASSLAASEKLFF. CDR3 nucleotides: TGTGCCAGCAGCTTGGCCGCCAGTGAAAAACTGTTTTTT.

The chain is built from TRBV19 and TRBJ2-4; tentative D call: TRBD2 (6 bases). The germline V and J ends were trimmed by 3 bases and 0 bases, with 12 bases remaining between them. This CDR3 has 16 amino acids. Germline CDR1 LNHDA, CDR2 SQIVND (reference sequence). The CDR3 DNA sequence: TGTGCCAGTAGTATTTCCCGAGCGGGAGCCAAAAACATTCAGTACTTC. Its protein is CASSISRAGAKNIQYF.

The rearrangement links TRBV19 to TRBJ2-1, with 7 bases that match TRBD2. The length of the CDR3 is 15 residues. Germline V CDR1 and CDR2: LNHDA, SQIVND (reference sequence). V was clipped by 5 bases and J by 8 bases; unmatched bases: 12. This CDR3 is CASSPGSGNVDEQFF. CDR3 coding DNA: TGTGCCAGTAGTCCCGGAAGCGGGAATGTCGATGAGCAGTTCTTC.

CDR3 bases: TGTGCCAGCAGCCCGACTAGCGGGAGGGGCAATGAGCAGTTCTTC. Its protein is CASSPTSGRGNEQFF. V gene TRBV3-1 (or the pseudogene TRBV3-2) combines with J gene TRBJ2-1; 14 bases are a match to TRBD2. Per germline, CDR1 LGHDT and CDR2 YNNKEL (reference sequence). Losses at the gene ends were 4 bases for V and 6 bases for J; bases not matched to a gene: 2. This CDR3 is 15 amino acids long.

The chain employs TRBV19 and TRBJ1-4; 7 bases are shared with TRBD1. CDR1 and CDR2 (germline): LNHDA, SQIVND (reference sequence). The CDR3 is made up of 14 amino acids. V was clipped by 5 bases and J by 8 bases; unmatched bases: 8. The CDR3 DNA reads as TGTGCCAGTAGTTCCCGACAGGGCCGGGAAAAACTGTTTTTT. Translation: CASSSRQGREKLFF. The full variable domain, in which reference TRBV19 and TRBJ1-4 provide the parts outside the CDR3, is DGGITQSPKYLFRKEGQNVTLSCEQNLNHDAMYWYRQDPGQGLRLIYYSQIVNDFQKGDIAEGYSVSREKKESFPLTVTSAQKNPTAFYLCASSSRQGREKLFFGSGTQLSVL.

This chain links TRBV6-6 with TRBJ2-3, with TRBD2 as a possible D gene (6 bases). Deletions cut 3 bases from V and 3 bases from J, with 16 bases between. Looked up from germline, CDR1 is MNHNY and CDR2 is SVGAGI (reference sequence). The CDR3 contains 16 residues. The CDR3 DNA sequence: TGTGCCAGCAGTTATGGCGGGACCCCGGGGACAGATACGCAGTATTTT. Translated: CASSYGGTPGTDTQYF.